The 15 T cell receptor beta chains given below trace back to one sample, sequenced in a study of T cells after yellow fever vaccination. TCRdb ran MiXCR on the 5' RACE reads and lists one entry per CDR3 protein. The sample lists about 510,000 distinct CDR3 sequences, just over 20% seen once, with 16% in the top ten. The starting material was PBMCs, obtained approximately 22 days after the first yellow fever vaccination. Receptor source: a man between 18 and 35 years old who received the YFV17D yellow fever vaccine.

This clonotype was picked up a small number of times. The chain links TRBV4-3 to TRBJ1-5; D not certain. The V gene lost 0 bases and the J gene lost 7 bases, with 16 bases spanning the gap. Looked up from germline, CDR1 is LGHNA and CDR2 is YSLEER. This CDR3 is built from 16 residues. The CDR3 sequence: CASSQDFSGPVQPQHF. CDR3 bases: TGCGCCAGCAGCCAAGATTTTTCGGGCCCTGTCCAGCCCCAGCATTTT.

The rearrangement uses TRBV20-1 and TRBJ2-3, with D possibly TRBD2 on 5 matching bases. The CDR3 has 17 amino acids. CDR1 is DFQATT, CDR2 SNEGSKA, per germline (reference sequence). Between the trimmed V and J ends, which lost 0 bases and 6 bases, there was a span of 22 bases. The CDR3 region is CSARDLEGPRTRDTQYF. CDR3 nucleotides: TGCAGTGCTAGAGATCTCGAGGGTCCCCGCACAAGGGATACGCAGTATTTT.

Only a few counts were recorded for this clonotype. The rearrangement uses TRBV19 and TRBJ1-1; D is uncertain. Per the germline V gene, CDR1 is LNHDA and CDR2 is SQIVND (reference sequence). This CDR3 has 13 residues. The V gene lost 3 bases and the J gene lost 2 bases, with 7 bases spanning the gap. The CDR3 DNA sequence: TGTGCCAGTAGTATGTCGGGAAACACTGAAGCTTTCTTT. Translation gives CASSMSGNTEAFF.

The rearrangement links TRBV5-1 to TRBJ2-7, with D tentatively TRBD1 (5 bases). CDR3 length: 14 residues. V shed 3 bases and J shed 0 bases, with 10 bases lying between them. CDR1 SGHRS and CDR2 YFSETQ come from the germline V gene. CDR3 bases: TGCGCCAGCAGCTGGGGCCCGACCTCCTACGAGCAGTACGTC. This gives the protein CASSWGPTSYEQYV.

The chain is built from TRBV19 and TRBJ1-2; 7 bases fit TRBD1. Germline loops: CDR1 LNHDA, CDR2 SQIVND (reference sequence). The V and J ends lost 3 bases and 7 bases, in that order; junction bases with no gene match: 11. This CDR3 comprises 15 residues. The CDR3, as DNA: TGTGCCAGTAGTATTGGTTCAGGGGGTAGTGGTGGCTACACCTTC. Residues: CASSIGSGGSGGYTF.

This clonotype was found many times. This chain links TRBV12-3 or TRBV12-4 with TRBJ2-7, with no clear D. CDR3 length: 13 residues. Trimming stripped 7 bases from V and 6 bases from J, with 16 bases between. Here the CDR3 DNA reads TGTGCCAGCAAAATTCTAGGCCTGCCCGAGCAGTACTTC. It translates to CASKILGLPEQYF.

The chain has TRBV7-8 and TRBJ2-3, with TRBD2 as a possible D gene (6 bases). The CDR3 has 15 residues. The germline CDR1 and CDR2 sequences are SGHVS and FQNEAQ. V lost 1 base to trimming and J lost 2 bases, with 10 bases between them. The CDR3, as DNA: TGTGCCAGCAGCTTAGTCGGGGGTAACACAGATACGCAGTATTTT. Its translation: CASSLVGGNTDTQYF. Full variable domain (outside the CDR3, taken from reference TRBV7-8 and TRBJ2-3): GAGVSQSPRYKVAKRGQDVALRCDPISGHVSLFWYQQALGQGPEFLTYFQNEAQLDKSGLPSDRFFAERPEGSVSTLKIQRTQQEDSAVYLCASSLVGGNTDTQYFGPGTRLTVL.

The chain couples TRBV3-1 to TRBJ2-2; D remains ambiguous. The V and J ends lost 1 base and 6 bases respectively, with 9 bases between them. CDR3 size: 14 residues. Germline CDR1 LGHDT, CDR2 YNNKEL (reference sequence). The CDR3: CASSQGGEAGELFF. The CDR3 DNA follows: TGTGCCAGCAGCCAAGGGGGTGAGGCCGGGGAGCTGTTTTTT.

The rearrangement joins TRBV10-3 to TRBJ2-1; the D is unclear. Germline CDR1 is ENHRY and CDR2 is SYGVKD. The CDR3 has 10 amino acids. Trimming stripped 8 bases from V and 5 bases from J, with 4 bases between. DNA for the CDR3: TGTGCCATCGGCGACAATGAGCAGTTCTTC. Translating gives CAIGDNEQFF.

This chain links TRBV10-3 with TRBJ2-7, with D possibly matching TRBD2 (6 bases). V was shortened by 6 bases and J by 3 bases, with 18 bases between the two germline ends. Germline CDR1 is ENHRY and CDR2 is SYGVKD. CDR3 length equals 15 residues. DNA of the CDR3: TGTGCCATCAGCGGGGGTAGTGACAGCGACTACGAGCAGTACTTC. Protein product: CAISGGSDSDYEQYF.

The V call is TRBV12-3 or TRBV12-4, the J call TRBJ2-5, with D unresolved. Trimming pared 0 bases from V and 4 bases from J, leaving 12 bases between. The CDR3 has 15 amino acids. CDR3 DNA sequence: TGTGCCAGCAGTTTAGCGAGGTTTGGGGTAGAGACCCAGTACTTC. Amino acids: CASSLARFGVETQYF.

This clonotype was seen a handful of times. In DNA form, the CDR3 reads TGCACCAGCAGCCCTGGGGGGATCTCCTACGAGCAGTACGTC. It yields the protein CTSSPGGISYEQYV. The chain carries TRBV1 and TRBJ2-7. TRBV1 is a listed pseudogene. This CDR3 spans 14 amino acids.

The rearrangement joins TRBV5-1 to TRBJ2-3; D is undetermined. The germline gives CDR1 SGHRS, CDR2 YFSETQ. Between the trimmed V and J ends, which lost 0 bases and 0 bases, there was a span of 5 bases. CDR3 length: 14 amino acids. The CDR3 region has the DNA TGCGCCAGCAGCTTGGAGGACAGCACAGATACGCAGTATTTT. Its protein is CASSLEDSTDTQYF. The full variable domain, its missing parts supplied by reference TRBV5-1 and TRBJ2-3, is KAGVTQTPRYLIKTRGQQVTLSCSPISGHRSVSWYQQTPGQGLQFLFEYFSETQRNKGNFPGRFSGRQFSNSRSEMNVSTLELGDSALYLCASSLEDSTDTQYFGPGTRLTVL.

This clonotype was counted between two and nine times. This rearrangement joins TRBV9 to TRBJ1-3; the D is unclear. The CDR3 has 15 amino acids. Trimming pared 2 bases from V and 0 bases from J, leaving 9 bases between. The V gene's germline CDR1 is SGDLS and CDR2 YYNGEE. The CDR3 region is CASSVTAFSGNTIYF. The CDR3 DNA reads as TGTGCCAGCAGCGTCACAGCGTTCTCTGGAAACACCATATATTTT.

The V call is TRBV3-1, the J call TRBJ1-1; no firm D call. Germline CDR1 is LGHDT and CDR2 is YNNKEL (reference sequence). V was trimmed by 0 bases and J by 3 bases, leaving 11 bases between them. The CDR3 extends over 15 amino acids. CDR3: CASSQELAGDTEAFF. The CDR3 coding sequence is TGTGCCAGCAGCCAAGAGTTAGCCGGTGACACTGAAGCTTTCTTT. The full variable domain, with the rest looked up from reference TRBV3-1 and TRBJ1-1, is DTAVSQTPKYLVTQMGNDKSIKCEQNLGHDTMYWYKQDSKKFLKIMFSYNNKELIINETVPNRFSPKSPDKAHLNLHINSLELGDSAVYFCASSQELAGDTEAFFGQGTRLTVV.